This TCR beta chain was recorded in a study of T cell repertoires in cytomegalovirus infection. For the study at large: CMV epitopes used comprised recently identified HLA-C-restricted ones and well-studied HLA-B-restricted ones. Public TCR beta signature analysis indicated the presence of both CMV infection and matching HLA type. Overall study findings and caveats: What dominated the ex vivo response were HLA-C-restricted CMV-specific TCR beta clonotypes. There were carriers of CMV plus the relevant HLA, and cumulative public TCR beta family frequency identified them.

This clonotype appeared a few times. Its antigen is still unknown. TCRdb reprocessed the reads with MiXCR, giving one entry per CDR3 protein. The sample carries roughly 68,000 distinct CDR3 sequences, roughly 21% recorded once. The CDR3 runs to 16 residues. Trimming cost V 5 bases and J 2 bases, with 16 bases left between them. The rearrangement links TRBV12-3 or TRBV12-4 to TRBJ1-5, with a weak D call TRBD1 (6 bases). The material was CD8+ T cells from cultured PBMCs, obtained from culture after CMV antigen stimulation. This clonotype originated in a human donor in good health (CMV status not recorded). Some clones in this sample may be carry-over from other donors' samples. Written as DNA, the CDR3 is TGTGCCAGCAGTCTTACAGGGCCGGGCGGCAATCAGCCCCAGCATTTT. Its translation is CASSLTGPGGNQPQHF.